This paragraph covers one T cell receptor beta chain sequence. Through a sample-barcoded 5' primer and a J-beta primer mix, a second PCR was run for about 6 to 11 cycles. TCRdb redid the calling of the 5' RACE reads with MiXCR, one entry per CDR3 protein. The sample lists around 1,800,000 distinct CDR3 sequences, approximately 39% seen once, with 20% to 25% in the top ten. CDR3 size: 11 residues. Trimming left V 3 bases short and J 11 bases short, with 13 bases between. Germline values: CDR1 GTSNPN, CDR2 SVGIG (reference sequence). This specimen belongs to a study of blood T cells in healthy people across ages. Each donor's blood draw was roughly 10 milliliters of peripheral blood.

The J gene is TRBJ2-5, the V gene TRBV30, with a weak D call TRBD2 (6 bases). Sample: blood. The TCR sequence derives from a human donor in good health. CDR3 residues: CAWSPGTLQYF. For the CDR3, the DNA is TGTGCCTGGAGCCCCGGGACTCTTCAGTACTTC.